These T cell receptor beta chains were read from a single sample in a study of vaccination and CD4 T cells after COVID-19. TCRdb reprocessed the PCR reads via MiXCR and lists one record per CDR3 protein. The data contain 25,000 to 30,000 distinct CDR3 sequences, 51% of them seen just once; the ten biggest clones take up around 5.9%. Here the sequenced sample was CD4+ T cells from blood, taken about 7 months after SARS-CoV-2 vaccination. The receptor source for this set is a human donor who had recovered from COVID-19. CDR3s include the opening cysteine and the closing phenylalanine or tryptophan. A D gene is named only where the DNA matches it firmly. A clone size is listed for some rows: how often the clone was seen (once, few, many), or a class if it is expanded.

>TRBV29-1|NA|TRBD2|TRBJ2-2
TGCAGCGCTAGCGGGAGGGCCGACACCGGGGAGCTGTTTTTT
CSASGRADTGELFF
>TRBV20-1|NA|TRBD2|TRBJ2-1
TGCAGCTCAGGGGGGACTAGCGGGAGTCGGTACAATGAGCAGTTCTTC
CSSGGTSGSRYNEQFF
>TRBV20-1|NA|NA|TRBJ1-1
TGCAGTGCTAGACGGGAGAACACTGAAGCTTTCTTT
CSARRENTEAFF
>TRBV2|NA|NA|TRBJ1-5
TGTGCCAGCAGTATCGGGGCGCAGGGTAATCAGCCCCAGCATTTT
CASSIGAQGNQPQHF
>TRBV20-1|NA|NA|TRBJ1-2
TGCAGTGCTAGAGTGCCAGAGGGTAGGGTATACTACACCTTC
CSARVPEGRVYYTF
>TRBV15|NA|NA|TRBJ2-7
TGTGCCACCGGTCGAACCACCTACGAGCAGTACTTC
CATGRTTYEQYF
>TRBV6-1|NA|NA|TRBJ1-6
TGTGCCAGCAGCCGGGACTTGAGGGATTCACCCCTCCACTTT
CASSRDLRDSPLHF
>TRBV7-2|NA|TRBD2|TRBJ2-1
TGTGCCAGCAGCTCGTGGACTAGCGGGAGGACCTACAATGAGCAGTTCTTC
CASSSWTSGRTYNEQFF
>TRBV27|few|NA|TRBJ2-3
TGTGCCAGCAGTTTATTATTGAGGGGTTGGGGCACAGATACGCAGTATTTT
CASSLLLRGWGTDTQYF
>TRBV7-3|NA|NA|TRBJ1-6
TGTGCCAGCAGCTTACAGGGACGGTATAATTCACCCCTCCACTTT
CASSLQGRYNSPLHF
>TRBV19|NA|TRBD1|TRBJ1-5
TGTGCCAGTAGTGGGACAGGGTTCGGTCAGCCCCAGCATTTT
CASSGTGFGQPQHF
>TRBV28|NA|TRBD2|TRBJ2-5
TGTGCCAGCAGTCCCGTCCTAGCGGCCGGCCTATGGACCCAGTACTTC
CASSPVLAAGLWTQYF
>TRBV6-2/TRBV6-3|NA|NA|TRBJ1-5
TGTGCCAGCAGTTACCCCGGGGCCGACACCAGCAATCAGCCCCAGCATTTT
CASSYPGADTSNQPQHF
>TRBV6-5|NA|TRBD1|TRBJ2-7
TGTGCCAGCAGTTACTCATCCTTGGGGACAGGGACGGCCTACGAGCAGTACTTC
CASSYSSLGTGTAYEQYF
>TRBV7-3|NA|TRBD2|TRBJ2-1
TGTGCCAGCAGTTCCAGCGGGAGGAAGCAGTTCTTC
CASSSSGRKQFF
>TRBV20-1|once|TRBD2|TRBJ2-7
TGCAGTGCTAGAGATTCTCGTCTAGCGGAGACAGTCCACTCCTACGAGCAGTACTTC
CSARDSRLAETVHSYEQYF
>TRBV6-1|few|NA|TRBJ1-2
TGTGCCAGCAGTGAACGATCGACAGATAACTATGGCTACACCTTC
CASSERSTDNYGYTF
>TRBV20-1|NA|NA|TRBJ2-5
TGCAGTGCTATTAATCGGCGGGGACAAGAGACCCAGTACTTC
CSAINRRGQETQYF
>TRBV20-1|NA|NA|TRBJ2-1
TGCAGTGCTAGAGGTTCGAGGGGTTCTAATGAGCAGTTCTTC
CSARGSRGSNEQFF
>TRBV19|NA|NA|TRBJ1-5
TGTGCCAGTAGTATTTTGCCGATTTCGGGGCAGCCCCAGCATTTT
CASSILPISGQPQHF
>TRBV20-1|NA|TRBD2|TRBJ2-7
TGCAGTGCTAGAGATAATAGACTAGCGGGAGTAAGGTACGAGCAGTACTTC
CSARDNRLAGVRYEQYF
>TRBV28|NA|TRBD2|TRBJ2-5
TGTGCCAGCAGTTTCCAGGGACTAGCGGAGACGCAAGAGACCCAGTACTTC
CASSFQGLAETQETQYF
>TRBV11-1|few|NA|TRBJ1-5
TGTGCCAGCAGCTGGGGAGACAATCAGCCCCAGCATTTT
CASSWGDNQPQHF
>TRBV7-9|few|NA|TRBJ2-7
TGTGCCAGCGCGGCGGATTACTACGAGCAGTACTTC
CASAADYYEQYF
>TRBV6-1|NA|NA|TRBJ2-6
TGTGCCAGCAGTCGTACACCTTCTGGGGCCAACGTCCTGACTTTC
CASSRTPSGANVLTF
>TRBV28|NA|NA|TRBJ2-1
TGTGCCAGCAGTTTAGGTGTAGGGGGACATTACAATGAGCAGTTCTTC
CASSLGVGGHYNEQFF
>TRBV18|NA|TRBD2|TRBJ2-5
TGTGCCAGCTCACCAGCTAGCGGGAGAGAGACCCAGTACTTC
CASSPASGRETQYF
>TRBV7-9|few|NA|TRBJ1-5
TGTGCCAGCACGAACTACGGGGAAAATCAGCCCCAGCATTTT
CASTNYGENQPQHF
>TRBV27|NA|TRBD2|TRBJ2-7
TGTGCCAGCAGTTTGCTAGCGGCCTCCTACGAGCAGTACTTC
CASSLLAASYEQYF
>TRBV2|NA|TRBD2|TRBJ2-7
TGTGCCAGCAGTGACCATGGGACTAGCCGCTACGAGCAGTACTTC
CASSDHGTSRYEQYF
>TRBV7-9|NA|TRBD2|TRBJ2-5
TGTGCCAGCAGCCCAGCGGGGGAGACCCAGTACTTC
CASSPAGETQYF
>TRBV5-6|NA|NA|TRBJ2-1
TGTGCCAGCAGCTTTAGGAGATTCAATGAGCAGTTCTTC
CASSFRRFNEQFF
>TRBV20-1|NA|TRBD2|TRBJ2-1
TGCAGTGCCGTAATACCGGGACTAGCGGGAGGGCACAATGAGCAGTTCTTC
CSAVIPGLAGGHNEQFF
>TRBV7-2|NA|TRBD1|TRBJ2-5
TGTGCCAGCAGCAACGGACAGGGGATACGGGAGACCCAGTACTTC
CASSNGQGIRETQYF
>TRBV19|NA|NA|TRBJ1-5
TGTGCCACCTCCCTTTTAGGGGTCGGCAATCAGCCCCAGCATTTT
CATSLLGVGNQPQHF
>TRBV20-1|NA|TRBD2|TRBJ2-7
TGCAGTGCTAGGTCCCCTAGCGGGACCTACGAGCAGTACTTC
CSARSPSGTYEQYF
>TRBV28|NA|TRBD1|TRBJ1-5
TGTGCCAGCAAGCCGGACAGGGTGGGTCAGCCCCAGCATTTT
CASKPDRVGQPQHF
>TRBV6-1|NA|TRBD2|TRBJ2-3
TGTGCCAGCAGTGAAGAATCAGCGACTAGCGGGCTTAGAGATACGCAGTATTTT
CASSEESATSGLRDTQYF
>TRBV6-1|NA|TRBD1|TRBJ2-7
TGTGCCAGCACAATACGGACAGGGGGATTCAACTTGGCCTACGAGCAGTACTTC
CASTIRTGGFNLAYEQYF
>TRBV4-1|NA|TRBD1|TRBJ2-1
TGCGCCAGCAGCCCCCTCCAGGGGGCTTCAATGACGCAGTTCTTC
CASSPLQGASMTQFF
>TRBV6-1|NA|TRBD1|TRBJ2-7
TGTGCCAGCAGTGAAGGGCAGGGGGCCCACGAGCAGTACTTC
CASSEGQGAHEQYF
>TRBV2|NA|TRBD1|TRBJ2-5
TGTGCCAGCAGTTGGACAGGGGCACAAGAGACCCAGTACTTC
CASSWTGAQETQYF
>TRBV2|NA|NA|TRBJ2-1
TGTGCCAGCAGTACAGACTACAATGAGCAGTTCTTC
CASSTDYNEQFF
>TRBV11-2|NA|NA|TRBJ2-5
TGTGCCAGCAGCTTTAAGGACAGCCGGGAGACCCAGTACTTC
CASSFKDSRETQYF
>TRBV5-4|once|NA|TRBJ2-5
TGTGCCAGCAGCTTGGAGCGGCTGACCTCCCAAGAGACCCAGTACTTC
CASSLERLTSQETQYF
>TRBV7-3|NA|TRBD2|TRBJ2-7
TGTGCCAGCAGCTTAAACCTAGCGGGAGGAGTGCAGTACTTC
CASSLNLAGGVQYF
>TRBV10-1|NA|TRBD2|TRBJ2-7
TGCGCCAGCACCCGGGGGGAACATTACGAGCAGTACTTC
CASTRGEHYEQYF
>TRBV20-1|NA|NA|TRBJ1-4
TGCAGTGCTAGAAGTGGTCAGCCTAATGAAAAACTGTTTTTT
CSARSGQPNEKLFF
>TRBV7-9|NA|NA|TRBJ1-5
TGTGCCAGCAGCTCCGCTTGGGGGGAGATAGACAGCAATCAGCCCCAGCATTTT
CASSSAWGEIDSNQPQHF
>TRBV7-8|NA|NA|TRBJ2-5
TGTGCCAGCAGCTTAGGTCGGCTTGGGGAGACCCAGTACTTC
CASSLGRLGETQYF
>TRBV28|NA|NA|TRBJ1-1
TGTGCCAGCAGTTTATCTGTGAACACTGAAGCTTTCTTT
CASSLSVNTEAFF
>TRBV28|NA|TRBD1|TRBJ1-1
TGTGCCGCAAACCCATCCGGGACAGGGGGTTTAGCTTTCTTT
CAANPSGTGGLAFF